This T cell receptor (beta chain) derives from a study of early T cells in non-severe SARS-CoV-2 infection (dated by TCRdb to the early 2020s). Some background on the complete study: TCR sequencing used bulk RNA from unsorted whole blood, so alpha and beta chains could not be paired.

CDR1 and CDR2 are drawn from the germline V gene (reference sequence): DFQATT, SNEGSKA. Reading from cysteine to phenylalanine, the CDR3 counts 14 amino acids. Only CDR3 DNA is held: 42 bases, read in frame from base 1. V is clipped by 7 bases and J by 1 base, and the sequence between their germline boundaries is 17 bases long. Libraries came from 5' RACE. Reads for this sample came from a NextSeq 500. In the TCR library protocol, unique molecular identifiers were attached to individual cDNA molecules to correct for PCR bias and sequencing error. Both TCR alpha and beta chains were sequenced, and tight co-correlation was observed between alpha and beta sequence abundances in each sample. Per the original workflow: Decombinator V4 was used to annotate TCR sequences for V gene, J gene and CDR3. Expanded TCRs were defined as changing significantly between any two time points under a Poisson model with p below 0.0001. Abundances of TCRs were expressed as counts per million after normalisation to the total number of TCRs sequenced in each sample. MAIT TCRs were defined by TRAV1-2 paired with TRAJ12, TRAJ20 or TRAJ33, and iNKT TCRs by TRAV10 paired with TRAJ18. A search of VDJdb, accessed on 1 November 2021, was run for TCRs annotated to CMV, EBV and SARS-CoV-2, with TCRs annotated for multiple antigens excluded. TCRdb reanalyzed the raw reads on its own, using fastp at Q25 for trimming and MiXCR for clone calling, and kept in-frame beta chains. A single entry per CDR3 protein holds the most common genes and DNA from its merged rows. The V and J calls follow TCRdb's processing rather than the paper's. This sample is represented by about 56,000 distinct CDR3 sequences; about 10% of them were singletons. 6% to 8% of the sample belongs to the ten largest clones.

Comment on this clonotype: Its antigen remains undetermined. Nothing much larger sits one base from this clone, and base qualities are not available.

What the research found in general, with its limitations: VDJdb matching was skewed toward anti-spike CD8 responses, so virus-specific expansions were likely underestimated and private and CD4 specificities were missed.

The study was a case-control design nested within a healthcare worker cohort in London, UK, with weekly nasopharyngeal swab PCR tests and blood sampling. Healthcare workers were recruited between 23 and 31 March 2020, during the week of the UK lockdown, and were followed weekly for up to about 15 weeks. This chain joins TRBV20-1 to TRBJ2-7, and possibly TRBD2, on 6 matching bases. The sample comprised whole blood. The sequence came from an adult who was a healthcare worker with PCR-confirmed SARS-CoV-2 infection or an uninfected control (not recorded which). The CDR3 region has the sequence CSDRSGGGSYEQYF. The DNA sequence is as follows: TGCAGTGATAGGTCCGGGGGAGGATCCTACGAGCAGTACTTC.